The clone carrying this TCR beta chain has only a few counts. This CDR3 is 17 amino acids long. The ends lost 4 bases at V and 7 bases at J; junction bases unmatched: 11. Per the germline V gene, CDR1 is MRHNA and CDR2 is SNTAGT. These data come from a study of blood T cell repertoires in COVID-19. Assay used: immunoSEQ multiplex PCR; TCRdb lists only in-frame clones, some missing. Among 200,000 to 250,000 clones listed, approximately 87% were seen once. The specimen was peripheral blood. The rearrangement joins TRBV6-4 to TRBJ2-1, with TRBD1 identical over 12 bases. This receptor was identified in a woman aged 45-65 years with acute or convalescent COVID-19. The CDR3 loop is CASSGGTGGGLVNEQFF. Written as DNA, the CDR3 is TGTGCCAGCAGTGGCGGGACAGGGGGCGGACTAGTAAATGAGCAGTTCTTC.